This is a list of T cell receptor beta chains from one sample in a study of shared clonotypes between healthy human individuals. The repertoire was sequenced with immunoSEQ multiplex PCR; TCRdb's copy has only in-frame clones and lacks some. This table has about 1.5 million clones, under 99% appearing once. The source material was naive CD4+ T cells sorted from blood. All receptors come from a young man in good health. CDR3s include the opening cysteine and the closing phenylalanine or tryptophan. D genes are given only for firm matches. Rows give clone size only sometimes, using once, few, many, or a class for an expanded clone.

V,J,D,size,DNA,CDR3
TRBV7-8,TRBJ2-7,TRBD2,once,TGTGCCAGCAGCTTAGAGTTTACTAGCGTATCCTACGAGCAGTACTTC,CASSLEFTSVSYEQYF
TRBV30,TRBJ1-1,TRBD1,.,TGTGCCAGGAAGACAGGGGGAGGAACTGAAGCTTTCTTT,CARKTGGGTEAFF
TRBV4-3,TRBJ1-5,.,.,TGCGCCAGCAGCCAAGATCGGGCGGGCAATCAGCCCCAGCATTTT,CASSQDRAGNQPQHF
TRBV2,TRBJ2-7,TRBD2,.,TGTGCCAGCAGTGTGACTAGCGGGAGTTACGAGCAGTACTTC,CASSVTSGSYEQYF
TRBV28,TRBJ2-1,.,.,TGTGCCACCCTTTTCGGTGAGCAGTTCTTC,CATLFGEQFF
TRBV7-9,TRBJ2-2,TRBD1,.,TGTGCCAGCAGAACCGGGACAGGGGGGAGCGGGGAGCTGTTTTTT,CASRTGTGGSGELFF
TRBV19,TRBJ2-4,TRBD2,.,TGTGCCAGTGGGAGGGGAGCCAAAAACATTCAGTACTTC,CASGRGAKNIQYF
TRBV7-7,TRBJ2-1,.,once,TGTGCCAGCAGCCCCTCCCGTCGGGATTCGAATGAGCAGTTCTTC,CASSPSRRDSNEQFF
TRBV9,TRBJ2-2,TRBD2,.,TGTGCCAGCAGCGCACTAGCGGGAGGGGCCCCCGGGGAGCTGTTTTTT,CASSALAGGAPGELFF
TRBV10-3,TRBJ2-7,TRBD1,.,TGTGCCATCAGTGATGGAGCGCAGGGGGCTTACGAGCAGTACTTC,CAISDGAQGAYEQYF
TRBV5-5,TRBJ1-5,.,.,TGTGCCAGCAGCTTGGGGTCCGGGGGAGAGCCCCAGCATTTT,CASSLGSGGEPQHF
TRBV10-2,TRBJ2-7,TRBD2,.,TGCGCCAGCAGGACTAGCGGGAGGGACGAGCAGTACTTC,CASRTSGRDEQYF
TRBV6-5,TRBJ2-7,.,.,TGTGCCAGCAGTTATAACCGTGCCTCCTACGAGCAGTACTTC,CASSYNRASYEQYF
TRBV5-1,TRBJ2-7,TRBD2,.,TGCGCCAGCAGCCCCGGGAAAACTAGCGGGAGTCCGTACGAGCAGTACTTC,CASSPGKTSGSPYEQYF
TRBV7-9,TRBJ2-1,.,.,TGTGCCAGCAGTTTCCTGACCGCCGGGGATGGGAATGAGCAGTTCTTC,CASSFLTAGDGNEQFF
TRBV6-1,TRBJ1-1,.,.,TGTGCCAGCAGTGAGGCCTTTTACACTGAAGCTTTCTTT,CASSEAFYTEAFF
TRBV28,TRBJ2-7,TRBD1,.,TGTGCCAGCCGAGTTTATGCAGGGGACAGGGCCGAGCAGTACTTC,CASRVYAGDRAEQYF
TRBV27,TRBJ2-6,.,.,TGTGCCAGCACCACTCGGACCCCGGCTGGGGCCAACGTCCTGACTTTC,CASTTRTPAGANVLTF
TRBV5-8,TRBJ1-5,TRBD1,.,TGTGCCAGCAGCTACAGGGGTCGCAATCAGCCCCAGCATTTT,CASSYRGRNQPQHF
TRBV19,TRBJ1-3,TRBD1,.,TGTGCCAGTCGGGACAGCCTTGTTGGAAACACCATATATTTT,CASRDSLVGNTIYF
TRBV25-1,TRBJ2-7,.,.,TGTGCCAGCAGAGGTGGCTATTCCTACGAGCAGTACTTC,CASRGGYSYEQYF
TRBV6-5,TRBJ1-4,TRBD1,.,TGTGCCAGCAGATCGACAGGGGCAACTAATGAAAAACTGTTTTTT,CASRSTGATNEKLFF
TRBV30,TRBJ2-7,TRBD1,once,TGTGCCGGAAGGACAGGTAGCTACGAGCAGTACTTC,CAGRTGSYEQYF